The clone carrying this T cell receptor (beta chain) was counted only a few times. The antigen is unknown. Repertoires were generated with immunoSEQ multiplex PCR, while TCRdb's copy carries only in-frame clones and drops some. This table holds approximately 52,000 clones, about 86% found once. This entry belongs to a study of T cells after posttransplantation cyclophosphamide. Study findings and constraints: Donor-recipient repertoire similarity was low at 1-2 months, rising over year one.

The germline V and J ends were trimmed by 1 base and 3 bases, with 12 bases remaining between them. CDR1 and CDR2 from the germline V gene are MDHEN and SYDVKM. CDR3 length: 15 residues. V usage is TRBV28 and J usage is TRBJ1-1; D remains unclear. The sequenced material came from PBMCs. The sequence was collected from a man aged 25 to 45 with a blood cancer, CMV-positive, and with a related stem cell donor. CDR3 amino acids: CASSLFGRGDTEAFF. CDR3 nucleotides: TGTGCCAGCAGTTTATTCGGCCGGGGAGACACTGAAGCTTTCTTT.